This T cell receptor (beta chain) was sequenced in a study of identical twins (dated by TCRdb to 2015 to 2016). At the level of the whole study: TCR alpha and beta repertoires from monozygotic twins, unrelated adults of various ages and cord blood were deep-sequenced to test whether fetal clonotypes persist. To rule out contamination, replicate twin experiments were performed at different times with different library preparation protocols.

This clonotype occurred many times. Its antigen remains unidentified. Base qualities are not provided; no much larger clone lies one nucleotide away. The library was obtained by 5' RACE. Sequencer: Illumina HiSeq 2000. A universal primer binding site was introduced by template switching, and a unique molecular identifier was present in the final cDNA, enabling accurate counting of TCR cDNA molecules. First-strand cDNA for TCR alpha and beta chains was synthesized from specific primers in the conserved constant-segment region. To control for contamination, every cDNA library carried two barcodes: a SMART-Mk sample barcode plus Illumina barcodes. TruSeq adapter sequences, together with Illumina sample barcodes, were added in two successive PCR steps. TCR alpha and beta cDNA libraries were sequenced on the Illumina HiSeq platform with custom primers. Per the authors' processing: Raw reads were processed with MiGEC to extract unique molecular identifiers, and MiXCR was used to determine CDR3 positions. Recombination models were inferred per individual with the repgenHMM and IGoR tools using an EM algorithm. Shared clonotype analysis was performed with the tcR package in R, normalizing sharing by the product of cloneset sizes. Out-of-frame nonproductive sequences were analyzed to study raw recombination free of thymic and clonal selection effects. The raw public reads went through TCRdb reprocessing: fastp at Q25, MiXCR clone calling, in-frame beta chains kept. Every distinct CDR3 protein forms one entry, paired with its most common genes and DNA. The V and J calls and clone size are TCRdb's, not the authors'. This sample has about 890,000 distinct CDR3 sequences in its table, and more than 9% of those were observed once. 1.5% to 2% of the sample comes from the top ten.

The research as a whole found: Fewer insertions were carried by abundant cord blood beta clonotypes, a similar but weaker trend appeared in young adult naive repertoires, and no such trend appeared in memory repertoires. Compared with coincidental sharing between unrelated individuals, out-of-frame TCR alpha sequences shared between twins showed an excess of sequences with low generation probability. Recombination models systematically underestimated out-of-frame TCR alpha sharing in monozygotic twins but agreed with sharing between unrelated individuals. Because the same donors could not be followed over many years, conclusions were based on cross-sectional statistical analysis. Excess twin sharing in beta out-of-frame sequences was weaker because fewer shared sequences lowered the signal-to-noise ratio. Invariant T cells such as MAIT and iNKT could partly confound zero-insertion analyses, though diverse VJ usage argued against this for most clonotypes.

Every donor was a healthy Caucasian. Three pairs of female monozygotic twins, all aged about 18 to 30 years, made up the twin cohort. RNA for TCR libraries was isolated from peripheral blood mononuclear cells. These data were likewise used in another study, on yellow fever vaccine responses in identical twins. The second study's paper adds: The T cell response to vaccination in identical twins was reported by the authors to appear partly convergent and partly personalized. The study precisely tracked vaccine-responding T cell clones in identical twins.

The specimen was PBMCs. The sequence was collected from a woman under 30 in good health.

The base sequence is TGTGCCAGTAGTATTGTCGGTACAGGGAACACTGAAGCTTTCTTT. Translated, this gives CASSIVGTGNTEAFF. The chain uses TRBV19 and TRBJ1-1; perhaps TRBD1 is the D gene, with 5 bases matching. The germline V gene (reference sequence) provides CDR1 LNHDA and CDR2 SQIVND. V and J are truncated by 3 bases and 1 base respectively, leaving an intervening sequence of 12 bases. The CDR3 holds 15 amino acids from the cysteine to the phenylalanine. Here the CDR3 DNA is all that survives: 45 bases in frame from base 1.